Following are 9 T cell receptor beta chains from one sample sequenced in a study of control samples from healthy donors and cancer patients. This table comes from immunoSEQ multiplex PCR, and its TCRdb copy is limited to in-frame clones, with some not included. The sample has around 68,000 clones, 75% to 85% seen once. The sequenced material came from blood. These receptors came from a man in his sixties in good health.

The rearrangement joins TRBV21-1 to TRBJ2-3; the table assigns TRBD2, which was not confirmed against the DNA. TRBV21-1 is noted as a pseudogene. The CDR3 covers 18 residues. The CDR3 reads CASSKPRTSGRKRDTQYF. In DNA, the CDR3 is TGTGCCAGCAGCAAACCTAGGACTAGCGGGAGGAAAAGGGATACGCAGTATTTT.

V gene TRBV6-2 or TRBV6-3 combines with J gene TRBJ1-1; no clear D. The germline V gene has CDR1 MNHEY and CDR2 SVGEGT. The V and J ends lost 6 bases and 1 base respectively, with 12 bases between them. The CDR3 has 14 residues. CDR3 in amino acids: CASSHGGWNTEAFF. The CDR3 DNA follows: TGTGCCAGCAGCCACGGTGGATGGAACACTGAAGCTTTCTTT.

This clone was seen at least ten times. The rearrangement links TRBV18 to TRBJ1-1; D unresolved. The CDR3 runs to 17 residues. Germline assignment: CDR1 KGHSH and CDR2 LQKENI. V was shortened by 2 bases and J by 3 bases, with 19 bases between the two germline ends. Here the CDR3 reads CASSPAAKVGVDTEAFF. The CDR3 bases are TGTGCCAGCTCACCAGCGGCAAAGGTTGGGGTGGACACTGAAGCTTTCTTT.

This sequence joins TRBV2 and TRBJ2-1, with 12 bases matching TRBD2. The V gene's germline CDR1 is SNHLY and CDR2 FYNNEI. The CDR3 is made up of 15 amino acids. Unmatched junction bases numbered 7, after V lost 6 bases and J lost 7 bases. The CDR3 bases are TGTGCCAGCAGATGGGGACTAGCGGGCGGGAATGAGCAGTTCTTC. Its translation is CASRWGLAGGNEQFF.

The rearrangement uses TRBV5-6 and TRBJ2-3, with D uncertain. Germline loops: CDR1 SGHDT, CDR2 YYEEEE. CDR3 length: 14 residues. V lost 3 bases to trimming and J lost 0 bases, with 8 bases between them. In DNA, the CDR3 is TGTGCCAGCAGCTCGAGGCGGAGCACAGATACGCAGTATTTT. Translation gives CASSSRRSTDTQYF.

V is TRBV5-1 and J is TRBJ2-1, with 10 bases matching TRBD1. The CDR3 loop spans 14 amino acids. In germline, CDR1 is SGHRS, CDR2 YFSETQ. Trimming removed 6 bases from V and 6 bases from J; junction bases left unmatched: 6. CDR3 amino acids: CASNLGQGFNEQFF. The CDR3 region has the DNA TGCGCCAGCAACCTGGGACAGGGGTTCAATGAGCAGTTCTTC.

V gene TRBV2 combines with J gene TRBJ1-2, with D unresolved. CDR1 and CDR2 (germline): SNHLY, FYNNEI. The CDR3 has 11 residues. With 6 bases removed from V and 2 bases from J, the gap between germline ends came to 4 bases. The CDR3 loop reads CASSENYGYTF. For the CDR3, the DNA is TGTGCCAGCAGCGAAAACTATGGCTACACCTTC.

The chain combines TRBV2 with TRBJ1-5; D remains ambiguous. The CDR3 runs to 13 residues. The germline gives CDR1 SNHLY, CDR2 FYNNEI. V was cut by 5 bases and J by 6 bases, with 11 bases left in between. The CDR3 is CASSSSGSQPQHF. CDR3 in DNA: TGTGCCAGCAGTTCCTCGGGAAGTCAGCCCCAGCATTTT.

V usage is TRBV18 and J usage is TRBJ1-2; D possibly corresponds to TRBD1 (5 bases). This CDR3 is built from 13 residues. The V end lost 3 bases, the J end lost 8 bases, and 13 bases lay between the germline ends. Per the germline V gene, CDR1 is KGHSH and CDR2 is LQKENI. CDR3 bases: TGTGCCAGCTCACCGGGGGAGTTGGGAGGCTACACCTTC. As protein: CASSPGELGGYTF.